These 10 T cell receptor beta chains came from one sample sequenced in a study of human T cells and chemical hapten exposure. The time point is: patch test 1, 2 weeks after DPC sensitization. As to treatment: therapeutic diphenylcyclopropenone sensitization with weekly scalp DPC. One entry per CDR3 protein, called by TCRdb with MiXCR from the RACE reads. In the table there are about 71,000 distinct CDR3 sequences, about 9.1% of which are singletons. Material: whole blood, obtained in connection with sensitization to the hapten diphenylcyclopropenone (DPC). The receptors shown here come from a woman aged 40 to 55 with alopecia areata. Some clones in this sample may be carry-over from other donors' samples.

The sample holds a few counts of this clonotype. This CDR3 reads CASSEYRRGLGTDTQYF. The CDR3 region has the DNA TGTGCCAGCAGTGAATATAGAAGGGGACTGGGGACAGATACGCAGTATTTT. The chain carries TRBV25-1 and TRBJ2-3; D is perhaps TRBD2 (6 bases). This CDR3 has 17 residues. V gave up 0 bases and J gave up 3 bases, with 16 bases separating them. CDR1 and CDR2 from the germline V gene are MGHDK and SYGVNS.

The sample holds many counts of this clonotype. The chain has TRBV25-1 and TRBJ1-2; D not certain. The CDR3 totals 15 residues. Germline V gene lookup returns CDR1 MGHDK and CDR2 SYGVNS. The germline V and J ends were trimmed by 3 bases and 0 bases, with 11 bases remaining between them. The chain's CDR3 is CASSDSPRANYGYTF. Written as DNA, the CDR3 is TGTGCCAGCAGTGATAGTCCGCGGGCTAACTATGGCTACACCTTC.

The chain uses TRBV6-2 or TRBV6-3 and TRBJ1-1; D call uncertain. The CDR3 loop spans 15 amino acids. The V and J ends lost 2 bases and 0 bases respectively, with 10 bases between them. Germline V gives CDR1 MNHEY, CDR2 SVGEGT. The CDR3 coding sequence is TGTGCCAGCAGTTACCCTAAGACCTTGAACACTGAAGCTTTCTTT. Its protein product is CASSYPKTLNTEAFF.

V gene TRBV19 combines with J gene TRBJ1-5; no reliable D call. CDR1 LNHDA and CDR2 SQIVND come from the germline V gene (reference sequence). V was trimmed by 5 bases and J by 3 bases, leaving 14 bases between them. The CDR3 has 15 residues. CDR3 in DNA: TGTGCCAGTAGTCCTACTTACAGTGACAATCAGCCCCAGCATTTT. It translates to CASSPTYSDNQPQHF.

V and J are TRBV6-5 and TRBJ1-1; no clear D. The V and J ends lost 2 bases and 0 bases respectively, with 10 bases between them. The CDR3 length is 15 residues. The germline V gene has CDR1 MNHEY and CDR2 SVGAGI. This CDR3 is CASSYAGVMNTEAFF. The CDR3 nucleotides read TGTGCCAGCAGTTACGCAGGAGTCATGAACACTGAAGCTTTCTTT.

This clonotype was counted a few times. This chain joins TRBV5-4 and TRBJ2-7, with D unclear. This CDR3 spans 15 amino acids. Trimming removed 4 bases at V and 3 bases at J, with 17 bases between. Germline-derived CDR1 and CDR2 are SGHNT and YYREEE (reference sequence). CDR3 region: CASSPFGKGYYEQYF. The CDR3 DNA sequence: TGTGCCAGCAGCCCCTTTGGTAAGGGCTACTACGAGCAGTACTTC.

This clonotype was observed at least ten times. V and J are TRBV18 and TRBJ1-4, with TRBD1 matching over 8 bases. Germline assignment: CDR1 KGHSH and CDR2 LQKENI. V shed 3 bases and J 8 bases; nucleotides not matched to a gene: 8. The CDR3 consists of 15 residues. The CDR3: CASSPDGTGEEKLFF. The CDR3 region has the DNA TGTGCCAGCTCACCCGACGGGACAGGCGAGGAAAAACTGTTTTTT.

This sequence joins TRBV20-1 and TRBJ1-2, with D perhaps TRBD1 (6 bases). Germline values: CDR1 DFQATT, CDR2 SNEGSKA (reference sequence). The CDR3 sequence is 15 residues long. V was clipped by 0 bases and J by 3 bases, with 14 bases between them. The chain's CDR3 is CSARDHGTRDYGYTF. DNA for the CDR3: TGCAGTGCTAGAGATCATGGGACACGGGACTATGGCTACACCTTC.

This chain joins TRBV29-1 and TRBJ1-1; perhaps TRBD1 as D (5 bases). V shed 8 bases and J shed 5 bases, with 15 bases lying between them. Germline V gene lookup returns CDR1 SQVTM and CDR2 ANQGSEA. CDR3 length: 12 amino acids. The CDR3 here is CSSRRDWTEAFF. The CDR3 DNA reads TGCAGCAGCCGCAGGGATTGGACTGAAGCTTTCTTT.

At least ten counts were recorded for this clonotype. The CDR3 protein is CASIQFPGETQYF. The CDR3 DNA is TGTGCCAGCATCCAGTTCCCTGGAGAGACCCAGTACTTC. The gene calls are TRBV6-2 or TRBV6-3 and TRBJ2-5; no clear D gene. The CDR3 loop spans 13 amino acids. The germline CDR1 and CDR2 sequences are MNHEY and SVGEGT. V lost 7 bases and J 4 bases, leaving 13 bases between the germline ends.